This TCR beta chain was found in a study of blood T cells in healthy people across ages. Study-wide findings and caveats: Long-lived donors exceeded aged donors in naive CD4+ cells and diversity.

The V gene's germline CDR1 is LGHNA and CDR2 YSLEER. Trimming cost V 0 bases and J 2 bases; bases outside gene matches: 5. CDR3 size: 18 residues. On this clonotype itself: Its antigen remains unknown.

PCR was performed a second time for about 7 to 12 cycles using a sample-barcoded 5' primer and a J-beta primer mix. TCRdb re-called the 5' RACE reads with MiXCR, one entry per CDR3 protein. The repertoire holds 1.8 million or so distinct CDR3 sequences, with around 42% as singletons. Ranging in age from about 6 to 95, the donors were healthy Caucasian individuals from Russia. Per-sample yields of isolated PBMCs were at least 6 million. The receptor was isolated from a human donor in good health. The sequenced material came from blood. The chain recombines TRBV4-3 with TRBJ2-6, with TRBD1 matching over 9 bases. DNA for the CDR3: TGCGCCAGCAGCCAAGATAGCACAGGGGGCCCTGGGGCCAACGTCCTGACTTTC. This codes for CASSQDSTGGPGANVLTF.